This TCR beta chain was documented in a study of OX40 agonist ivuxolimab in advanced cancers. On the study more broadly: In this cohort, patients received ivuxolimab, an agonistic anti-OX40 (CD134) antibody.

Blood sampling was done at baseline, cycle 4 day 1, and cycle 7 day 1. Findings of the study overall: Also present in some nonresponders was a low level of normalized T-cell clonal expansion.

Concerning this clone: What it binds is not known.

Produced via immunoSEQ multiplex PCR; TCRdb's table is partial and in-frame only. The table has over 55,000 clones, around 87% seen once. CDR3 length equals 15 residues. The germline gives CDR1 SGHKS, CDR2 YYEKEE (reference sequence). V lost 4 bases, J lost 8 bases, and 11 bases stayed unmatched. The chain has TRBV5-5 and TRBJ1-4, with TRBD1 identical over 7 bases. The TCR sequence derives from an adult with an advanced solid tumor such as melanoma, head and neck, liver or kidney cancer. The sequences come from CD4+ or CD8+ T cells sorted from blood, collected in a trial of the OX40 agonist ivuxolimab. DNA for the CDR3: TGTGCCAGCAGCCCTGGGGACAGTCGGAACGAAAAACTGTTTTTT. It is translated as CASSPGDSRNEKLFF.